Each of the 29 T cell receptor beta chains below was sequenced from the same sample in a study of regulatory T cells in long-lasting Graves disease. The sample's time point: persistent/refractory GD, antithyroid drugs over 5 years with positive TRAb. PBMC-derived RNA was used for the TCR library. Construction of the TCR beta libraries employed iRepertoire HTBI primers in conjunction with Arm-PCR of CDR3 regions. Each CDR3 protein is one row after TCRdb ran MiXCR on the multiplex PCR reads. The sample records 350,000 to 500,000 distinct CDR3 sequences, around 23% being singletons. Here the sequenced sample was peripheral blood mononuclear cells (PBMCs), taken when the disease was refractory, from a patient treated with antithyroid drugs. The receptors stem from a female donor with Graves disease.

This clonotype was seen repeatedly, ten times or more. V is TRBV28 and J is TRBJ1-1; no clear D gene. This CDR3 has 12 residues. V lost 6 bases and J 1 base, leaving 6 bases between the germline ends. CDR1 is MDHEN and CDR2 is SYDVKM in the germline V gene. The CDR3 DNA reads as TGTGCCAGCAGGGGGTGGAACACTGAAGCTTTCTTT. This gives the protein CASRGWNTEAFF.

This clonotype was recorded many times. The chain carries TRBV25-1 and TRBJ1-1, with 12 bases lining up with TRBD1. Germline V gene sequence: CDR1 MGHDK, CDR2 SYGVNS. The CDR3 covers 16 residues. V gave up 9 bases and J gave up 3 bases; unmatched junction bases: 11. The CDR3 region is CASSGTGGPWDTEAFF. DNA for the CDR3: TGTGCCAGTTCCGGGACAGGGGGCCCTTGGGACACTGAAGCTTTCTTT.

V and J are TRBV28 and TRBJ2-2, with 10 bases identical to TRBD2. The germline V gene has CDR1 MDHEN and CDR2 SYDVKM. CDR3 length: 17 amino acids. V shed 7 bases and J 0 bases; nucleotides not matched to a gene: 8. The CDR3 sequence is CASIKLAGRTNTGELFF. The CDR3 DNA follows: TGTGCCAGCATAAAACTAGCGGGGCGAACGAACACCGGGGAGCTGTTTTTT.

This clonotype has ten or more counts. This chain links TRBV4-1 with TRBJ2-7, with a weak D call TRBD2 (5 bases). The CDR3 length is 13 residues. Per germline, CDR1 MGHRA and CDR2 YSYEKL. V lost 3 bases to trimming and J lost 2 bases, with 8 bases between them. Written as DNA, the CDR3 is TGCGCCAGCAGCCAGGCCGGGGCCTACGAGCAGTACTTC. It is translated as CASSQAGAYEQYF.

This clonotype was recorded at least ten times. The V call is TRBV25-1, the J call TRBJ1-2; tentatively, D is TRBD1 (6 bases). V lost 1 base and J lost 8, with 17 bases in between. CDR3 size: 15 residues. Germline values: CDR1 MGHDK, CDR2 SYGVNS. The CDR3 DNA is TGTGCCAGCAGTGAATTTTCGCGGGGGGCGAGAGGCTACACCTTC. The encoded protein is CASSEFSRGARGYTF.

Many counts were recorded for this clonotype. J is TRBJ1-2 and V is TRBV12-3 or TRBV12-4; a possible D gene is TRBD1 (6 bases). Trimming shortened V by 3 bases and J by 7 bases, and 9 bases separated the two germline ends. The CDR3 sequence is 12 residues long. The DNA of the CDR3 is TGTGCCAGCAGTTTGGGGGCGGGTGGCTACACCTTC. It encodes CASSLGAGGYTF.

The chain is built from TRBV20-1 and TRBJ2-7; 7 nucleotides agree with TRBD2. This CDR3 is 13 amino acids long. The germline V gene encodes CDR1 DFQATT and CDR2 SNEGSKA (reference sequence). With 5 bases clipped from V and 3 bases from J, the junction kept 7 bases outside the gene matches. CDR3: CSARGLQIYEQYF. CDR3 DNA: TGCAGTGCTCGGGGACTACAGATCTACGAGCAGTACTTC.

This chain connects TRBV4-1 to TRBJ2-1; 10 bases align to TRBD2. Trimming removed 4 bases from V and 6 bases from J; junction bases left unmatched: 12. This CDR3 has 17 amino acids. Germline V lookup: CDR1 MGHRA, CDR2 YSYEKL. CDR3 region: CASSPSLTSGEFNEQFF. CDR3 DNA: TGCGCCAGCAGCCCGAGCCTTACTAGCGGGGAGTTCAATGAGCAGTTCTTC.

The table lists this clonotype with many counts. V gene TRBV7-9 combines with J gene TRBJ1-5; 8 nucleotides match TRBD1. The length of the CDR3 is 16 residues. The junction had 4 bases not matched to a gene; V was cut back by 3 bases and J by 0 bases. Germline CDR1 reads SEHNR; CDR2 reads FQNEAQ (reference sequence). The CDR3 is CASSLGTGPSNQPQHF. The DNA of the CDR3 is TGTGCCAGCAGCTTGGGGACAGGCCCTAGCAATCAGCCCCAGCATTTT. The full variable domain, in which reference TRBV7-9 and TRBJ1-5 provide the parts outside the CDR3, is DTGVSQNPRHKITKRGQNVTFRCDPISEHNRLYWYRQTLGQGPEFLTYFQNEAQLEKSRLLSDRFSAERPKGSFSTLEIQRTEQGDSAMYLCASSLGTGPSNQPQHFGDGTRLSIL.

This clonotype was recorded many times. The chain combines TRBV12-3 or TRBV12-4 with TRBJ2-7; D is perhaps TRBD1 or TRBD2 (5 bases each). The CDR3 has 14 amino acids. The V and J ends lost 5 bases and 5 bases respectively, with 16 bases between them. CDR3 sequence (DNA): TGTGCCAGCAGTAGCTCCGGGGCCTCTAACGAGCAGTACTTC. Protein product: CASSSSGASNEQYF.

The V and J genes are TRBV28 and TRBJ2-5; 7 bases align to TRBD2. The J call may be mistaken, given a closer DNA end match to TRBJ2-1. This CDR3 is built from 14 residues. The germline V gene encodes CDR1 MDHEN and CDR2 SYDVKM. The CDR3 sequence: CASWGRVSYNEQFF. The CDR3 DNA reads as TGTGCCAGCTGGGGGAGGGTGTCCTACAATGAGCAGTTCTTC.

The chain carries TRBV2 and TRBJ1-6; 8 bases match TRBD1. CDR1 SNHLY and CDR2 FYNNEI come from the germline V gene. V was clipped by 4 bases and J by 4 bases; unmatched bases: 3. CDR3 length equals 15 residues. The DNA for the CDR3 is TGTGCCAGCAGTGGGACAGGGCCTTATAATTCACCCCTCCACTTT. Encoded protein: CASSGTGPYNSPLHF.

There are many counts of this clonotype. The rearrangement uses TRBV5-4 and TRBJ1-2; unclear D gene. Trimming stripped 2 bases from V and 9 bases from J, with 11 bases between. The CDR3 is made up of 12 amino acids. CDR1 and CDR2 (germline): SGHNT, YYREEE (reference sequence). CDR3 amino acids: CASSLDDMRYTF. The CDR3 nucleotides are TGTGCCAGCAGCTTAGATGACATGCGCTACACCTTC.

This clonotype has a count of ten or more. The chain uses TRBV6-1 and TRBJ2-7, with D maybe TRBD2 (6 bases). This CDR3 region has 16 residues. Germline V gene sequence: CDR1 MNHNS, CDR2 SASEGT. The germline V and J ends were trimmed by 6 bases and 2 bases, with 20 bases remaining between them. This chain's CDR3 is CASSPTYSGGAYEQYF. In DNA form, the CDR3 reads TGTGCCAGCAGCCCTACATATAGCGGAGGGGCCTACGAGCAGTACTTC.

The chain carries TRBV20-1 and TRBJ2-4; 9 bases fit TRBD2. V shed 6 bases and J 7 bases; nucleotides not matched to a gene: 10. The germline gives CDR1 DFQATT, CDR2 SNEGSKA (reference sequence). This CDR3 spans 14 amino acids. The CDR3 sequence is CSAGLAGRGNIQYF. The DNA of the CDR3 is TGCAGTGCAGGGCTAGCGGGAAGGGGGAACATTCAGTACTTC.

This clonotype occurred many times. V usage is TRBV2 and J usage is TRBJ2-7, with 8 bases aligning to TRBD2. Germline V gene data show CDR1 as SNHLY and CDR2 as FYNNEI. The J segment lost 4 bases and the V segment lost 6 bases, leaving 8 bases of the junction unmatched. The CDR3 is 14 residues long. The CDR3 spells CASRQAGVIYEQYF. DNA of the CDR3: TGTGCCAGCAGGCAAGCGGGAGTAATTTACGAGCAGTACTTC.

This clonotype showed up many times. The chain couples TRBV11-2 to TRBJ1-1, with D hard to call. The CDR3 is 12 residues long. Trimming left V 4 bases short and J 7 bases short, with 10 bases between. Per germline, CDR1 SGHAT and CDR2 FQNNGV. This CDR3 reads CASSWVGLEAFF. The CDR3 DNA reads TGTGCCAGCAGCTGGGTCGGCCTTGAAGCTTTCTTT.

The chain is built from TRBV19 and TRBJ2-4; D perhaps matches TRBD1 (5 bases). V lost 5 bases and J lost 7, with 12 bases in between. The V gene's germline CDR1 is LNHDA and CDR2 SQIVND (reference sequence). The CDR3 contains 13 residues. The chain's CDR3 is CASSAGAWNIQYF. CDR3 nucleotides: TGTGCCAGTAGTGCTGGGGCCTGGAACATTCAGTACTTC.

This clonotype appeared a single time. The V gene is TRBV5-1, the J gene TRBJ2-1; D is tentatively TRBD1 or TRBD2 (5 bases each). Per the germline V gene, CDR1 is SGHRS and CDR2 is YFSETQ. The ends were cut back, 1 base at V and 1 base at J, with 21 bases in the middle. This CDR3 spans 19 amino acids. In nucleotides, the CDR3 is TGCGCCAGCAGCTTGAGAGGAGATTCATACGGGGCGTCCTACAATGAGCAGTTCTTC. Its protein product is CASSLRGDSYGASYNEQFF.

V is TRBV28 and J is TRBJ1-5; no firm D call. V was clipped by 6 bases and J by 4 bases, with 13 bases between them. Germline V lookup: CDR1 MDHEN, CDR2 SYDVKM. The CDR3 consists of 14 residues. The DNA for the CDR3 is TGTGCCAGCAGCTCCGGGCAGGAGAATCAGCCCCAGCATTTT. Protein: CASSSGQENQPQHF.

V usage is TRBV6-1 and J usage is TRBJ2-3, with TRBD2 matching 11 bases. Germline CDR1 is MNHNS and CDR2 is SASEGT. This CDR3 is 17 amino acids long. Unmatched junction bases numbered 8, after V lost 6 bases and J lost 0 bases. In nucleotides, the CDR3 is TGTGCCAGCAGGCATGAGGGACTAGCGGAGAGCACAGATACGCAGTATTTT. Amino acids: CASRHEGLAESTDTQYF.

This clonotype showed up many times. The genes are TRBV29-1 and TRBJ1-2; D possibly corresponds to TRBD1 (6 bases). The ends were cut back, 0 bases at V and 5 bases at J, with 7 bases in the middle. This CDR3 spans 12 amino acids. Germline V gene sequence: CDR1 SQVTM, CDR2 ANQGSEA. The CDR3 DNA reads TGCAGCGTTGAAGAACAGGGATATGGCTACACCTTC. Translated: CSVEEQGYGYTF. The full variable domain, its missing parts supplied by reference TRBV29-1 and TRBJ1-2, is SAVISQKPSRDICQRGTSLTIQCQVDSQVTMMFWYRQQPGQSLTLIATANQGSEATYESGFVIDKFPISRPNLTFSTLTVSNMSPEDSSIYLCSVEEQGYGYTFGSGTRLTVV.

This clonotype was seen only once. The CDR3 here is CASSTQRSGISNEQFF. In DNA, the CDR3 is TGTGCCAGCAGCACCCAGCGGAGCGGGATAAGTAATGAGCAGTTCTTC. The chain links TRBV13 to TRBJ2-1; 7 bases are shared with TRBD2. Germline assignment: CDR1 PRHDT and CDR2 FYEKMQ (reference sequence). The CDR3 loop spans 16 amino acids. The trim removed 5 bases at V and 7 bases at J, leaving 14 bases unmatched. The full variable domain, rest sourced from reference TRBV13 and TRBJ2-1, is AAGVIQSPRHLIKEKRETATLKCYPIPRHDTVYWYQQGPGQDPQFLISFYEKMQSDKGSIPDRFSAQQFSDYHSELNMSSLELGDSALYFCASSTQRSGISNEQFFGPGTRLTVL.

In the case of this clonotype: With a much larger clone just one base away, this may be a read error. The chain has TRBV20-1 and TRBJ1-1; D is uncertain. V lost 5 bases, J lost 10 bases, and 17 bases lay in between. The CDR3 runs to 12 residues. The germline gives CDR1 DFQATT, CDR2 SNEGSKA (reference sequence). CDR3 coding DNA: TGCAGTGCTGGACCCAGCGGTTCTGGAGCTTTCTTT. It yields the protein CSAGPSGSGAFF.

V gene TRBV7-9 combines with J gene TRBJ1-1; no clear D. This CDR3 spans 10 amino acids. Germline CDR1 and CDR2: SEHNR and FQNEAQ (reference sequence). Trimming stripped 5 bases from V and 8 bases from J, with 6 bases between. The CDR3 is CASSTLEAFF. CDR3 DNA sequence: TGTGCCAGCAGCACGCTGGAAGCTTTCTTT.

This clonotype was counted at least ten times. This chain links TRBV6-5 with TRBJ2-5; D perhaps matches TRBD1 (6 bases). The CDR3 has 17 residues. Trimming took 3 bases from V and 4 from J, leaving 21 bases between them. Germline CDR1 and CDR2: MNHEY and SVGAGI. For the CDR3, the DNA is TGTGCCAGCAGTTATAAATCCCAGACAGGAATAGGAGAGACCCAGTACTTC. Translation: CASSYKSQTGIGETQYF.

This clonotype appeared many times. One end of the junction does not line up with germline, which may come from a read error. The chain joins TRBV3-1 to TRBJ2-7; D is ambiguous. There are 15 residues in the CDR3. CDR1 and CDR2 from the germline V gene are LGHDT and YNNKEL (reference sequence). Here the CDR3 reads CASSQENFGVYQQYF. In nucleotides, the CDR3 is TGTGCCAGCAGCCAAGAAAACTTCGGTGTCTACCAGCAGTACTTC.

The chain links TRBV3-1 to TRBJ1-1; D ambiguous. The germline gives CDR1 LGHDT, CDR2 YNNKEL (reference sequence). V was trimmed by 4 bases and J by 1 base, leaving 10 bases between them. The CDR3 has 14 amino acids. The CDR3 region is CASSLQVKNTEAFF. CDR3 DNA: TGTGCCAGCAGCCTTCAGGTGAAGAACACTGAAGCTTTCTTT.

This clonotype was counted ten times or more. This rearrangement joins TRBV28 to TRBJ1-6; D remains unclear. The CDR3 loop spans 14 amino acids. V gave up 6 bases and J gave up 0 bases, with 6 bases separating them. The germline gives CDR1 MDHEN, CDR2 SYDVKM. The CDR3, as DNA: TGTGCCAGCAGGGGAAGCTCCTATAATTCACCCCTCCACTTT. Protein sequence: CASRGSSYNSPLHF.